This T cell receptor (beta chain) was retrieved from a study of identical twins. Whole-study results and caveats: Potential partial confounding of zero-insertion analyses by invariant MAIT and iNKT cells was noted. Cord blood's abundant beta clonotypes had fewer insertions, unlike memory repertoires.

Losses at the gene ends were 1 base for V and 5 bases for J; bases not matched to a gene: 6. This CDR3 is 17 amino acids long. Germline V gene lookup returns CDR1 SGHTA and CDR2 FQGNSA. As for this clonotype: Its antigen is as yet unknown.

Addition of a universal primer site occurred through template switching, and cDNA carried unique molecular identifiers. TCRdb re-derived calls from the 5' RACE reads in MiXCR, one entry per CDR3 protein. The sample lists about 660,000 distinct CDR3 sequences, 8.5% to 9% occurring once. The same sample was also studied in work on yellow fever vaccine responses in identical twins.

The receptor's source is a woman aged 18-29 years in good health. V and J are TRBV7-2 and TRBJ2-7; TRBD2 agrees at 15 bases. Material for sequencing was PBMCs. As DNA, the CDR3 is TGTGCCAGCAGCTTAGTGGGACTAGCGGGAGGCTATAACGAGCAGTACTTC. This translates into CASSLVGLAGGYNEQYF.